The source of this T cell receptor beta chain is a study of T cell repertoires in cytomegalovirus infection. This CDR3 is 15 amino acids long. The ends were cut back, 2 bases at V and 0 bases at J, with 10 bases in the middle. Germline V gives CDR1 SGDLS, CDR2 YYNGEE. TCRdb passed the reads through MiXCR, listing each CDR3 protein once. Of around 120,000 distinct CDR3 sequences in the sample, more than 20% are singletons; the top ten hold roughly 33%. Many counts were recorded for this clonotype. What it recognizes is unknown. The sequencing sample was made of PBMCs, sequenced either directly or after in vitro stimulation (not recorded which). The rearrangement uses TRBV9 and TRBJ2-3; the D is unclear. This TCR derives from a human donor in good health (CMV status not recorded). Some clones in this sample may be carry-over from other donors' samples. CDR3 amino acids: CASSVLGGSTDTQYF. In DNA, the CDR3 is TGTGCCAGCAGCGTTCTCGGTGGTAGCACAGATACGCAGTATTTT.